This section outlines one T cell receptor beta chain sequence together with its context. Its recognized antigen is unknown. Per-base quality was not reported, and no clone a single base away is much larger than it. This entry is derived from a study of blood T cell repertoires in COVID-19 (TCRdb year 2020). Regarding the research as a whole: The collaborator samples originated in the United States, Italy and Spain and spanned the acute and convalescent phases of COVID-19. The prospective study material was composed of cDNA or gDNA derived from T cells, B-cell-depleted T cells, or PBMCs. HLA class I and class II types, where available, came from metadata supplied by the sample provider rather than from assay-based typing. The samples were drawn from two sources: the first 160 participants of the ongoing ImmuneRACE study, and 1,000 to 1,500 subjects contributed by 6 global collaborators. The repertoires were made available in a free public database intended to serve as a resource for research on the immune response to SARS-CoV-2. Deeply sampled blood TCRbeta repertoires from subjects exposed to, actively infected with, or recovered from COVID-19 were included in the dataset. Nearly every sample came with metadata listing a de-identified subject ID, COVID-19 status, age in years and sex. General findings and caveats noted by the study authors: The quantity of clinical and demographic metadata differed by source and by participant and was supplied without curation.

V and J are truncated by 0 bases and 0 bases respectively, leaving an intervening sequence of 10 bases. CDR1 is given as SGHTS and CDR2 as YDEGEE, both from the germline V gene. From the cysteine through the phenylalanine, the CDR3 covers 15 amino acids. The entry retains the CDR3 DNA only, 45 bases that are in frame from base 1. TCRbeta CDR3 regions were amplified from genomic DNA using the immunoSEQ Assay, a bias-controlled multiplex PCR. The study's processing was this. The number of nucleated cells in each sample was estimated from the amplification of reference gene primers within the assay. Sequence reads were collapsed and filtered to measure the absolute abundance of every unique TCRbeta CDR3 rearrangement. For each sample, productive Simpson clonality was calculated as the square root of Simpson's diversity index across productive rearrangements. In its TCRdb copy, this immuneACCESS table keeps in-frame sequences only and misses some clones. Where compared with another copy, unresolved V genes explain less than half of these, and the others have no known cause. D and trimming were read from the DNA, whereas the V and J calls and clone size are those reported in that table. The sample profile shows 200,000 to 250,000 clones; 82% of them were found once. In total, the top ten clones hold roughly 3.5% of the sample.

Participants in the prospective study were enrolled through a virtual design, were aged about 18 to 100 years, and lived in 24 United States geographic areas. In the prospective study, participants were assigned to cohorts based on the clinical history participants reported in a screening survey and a study questionnaire. ImmuneRACE Cohort 3 recovered participants were defined by two consecutive negative NP/OP PCR tests, healthcare professional clearance, or symptom resolution. In the prospective study, mobile phlebotomists collected whole blood, serum and a nasopharyngeal or oropharyngeal swab from each participant. Over an approximately 2-month period, participants in the prospective study had the option of providing additional blood draws and questionnaires. Prospective study blood samples were shipped either frozen or at room temperature before DNA extraction.

What was sequenced was PBMCs or T cells enriched from blood (not recorded which). The V and J genes are TRBV5-8 and TRBJ2-7; confidence is insufficient to name the D gene. This clonotype originated in a woman aged 55-70 years who had recovered from COVID-19. In nucleotides, the sequence is TGTGCCAGCAGCTTGGCAGGCTCCCTCTCCTACGAGCAGTACTTC. This sequence encodes CASSLAGSLSYEQYF.